The 15 T cell receptor beta chains in this list originate from one sample, sequenced in a study of T cell responses to AZD1222 COVID-19 vaccine. Profiling relied on immunoSEQ multiplex PCR, and the TCRdb table lists in-frame clones only, not all of them. Of 50,000 or so clones listed, 88% are singletons. The sample consisted of peripheral blood, taken on day 0 of AZD1222 vaccination. Every receptor here comes from an adult in good health.

The V gene is TRBV2, the J gene TRBJ1-5; D not resolved. V was shortened by 2 bases and J by 4 bases, with 9 bases between the two germline ends. CDR3 length equals 14 residues. CDR1 and CDR2 (germline): SNHLY, FYNNEI. The CDR3 reads CASSELLRNQPQHF. CDR3 nucleotides: TGTGCCAGCAGTGAATTGCTACGGAATCAGCCCCAGCATTTT.

V gene TRBV5-6 combines with J gene TRBJ1-1; tentatively, D is TRBD1 (5 bases). The CDR3 contains 16 residues. The V gene's germline CDR1 is SGHDT and CDR2 YYEEEE. The ends were cut back, 5 bases at V and 1 base at J, with 18 bases in the middle. The CDR3 loop reads CASRQIGAPENTEAFF. For the CDR3, the DNA is TGTGCCAGCAGGCAAATTGGGGCCCCAGAGAACACTGAAGCTTTCTTT.

This chain joins TRBV5-5 and TRBJ2-1; D is possibly TRBD2 (6 bases). There are 13 residues in the CDR3. Trimming took off 4 bases at V and 6 bases at J, with 11 bases between the two ends. Germline V gives CDR1 SGHKS, CDR2 YYEKEE (reference sequence). CDR3 nucleotides: TGTGCCAGCAGCCCCGGGACTCTCAATGAGCAGTTCTTC. Translating it yields CASSPGTLNEQFF.

The sample holds one count of this clone. The genes are TRBV24-1 and TRBJ2-1; 8 nucleotides agree with TRBD1. CDR1 is KGHDR, CDR2 SFDVKD, per germline. The CDR3 runs 15 residues. V gave up 5 bases and J gave up 8 bases; unmatched junction bases: 10. The CDR3 DNA follows: TGTGCCACCAGTGCGCAGGGGGCCCTAGGTGATGAGCAGTTCTTC. Its translation is CATSAQGALGDEQFF.

The chain uses TRBV11-3 and TRBJ2-7; the D gene is possibly TRBD2 (5 bases). The germline CDR1 and CDR2 sequences are SGHNT and YENEEA. The V end lost 1 base, the J end lost 7 bases, and 11 bases lay between the germline ends. The CDR3 length is 13 residues. The DNA of the CDR3 is TGTGCCAGCAGCTTAGGAGCCTCGGGGGAGCAGTACTTC. Amino acid sequence: CASSLGASGEQYF.

The V gene is TRBV6-5, the J gene TRBJ1-2; D is undetermined. CDR3 length: 11 amino acids. V was shortened by 10 bases and J by 4 bases, with 10 bases between the two germline ends. Germline assignment: CDR1 MNHEY and CDR2 SVGAGI. The CDR3 nucleotides read TGTGCCACCTCCCCAGGCTATGGCTACACCTTC. Amino acid sequence: CATSPGYGYTF.

This clone was seen a handful of times. The chain links TRBV5-1 to TRBJ2-7; D may match TRBD1 or TRBD2 (5 bases each). The germline gives CDR1 SGHRS, CDR2 YFSETQ. V lost 0 bases and J lost 5, with 15 bases in between. The CDR3 runs to 15 residues. CDR3 DNA: TGCGCCAGCAGCTTGGGACACCGGGACGTGAACGAGCAGTACTTC. Protein sequence: CASSLGHRDVNEQYF.

The rearrangement joins TRBV5-6 to TRBJ1-2; D not resolved. The ends were cut back, 5 bases at V and 0 bases at J, with 17 bases in the middle. Germline CDR1 SGHDT, CDR2 YYEEEE. This CDR3 region has 16 residues. The DNA for the CDR3 is TGTGCCAGCAGTTCACCGGGCCTCTCCTCTAACTATGGCTACACCTTC. Amino acid sequence: CASSSPGLSSNYGYTF.

The CDR3 nucleotides are TGTGCCAGTGGCGGAGAAGGGGCGGAGGAAGCTTTCTTT. This codes for CASGGEGAEEAFF. The rearrangement links TRBV2 to TRBJ1-1; D is possibly TRBD1 (5 bases). This CDR3 is 13 amino acids long. V lost 9 bases to trimming and J lost 8 bases, with 19 bases between them. CDR1 and CDR2 (germline): SNHLY, FYNNEI.

The V gene is TRBV24-1, the J gene TRBJ2-3; TRBD2 aligns across 11 bases. The germline gives CDR1 KGHDR, CDR2 SFDVKD. This CDR3 comprises 16 residues. V was pared by 2 bases and J by 3 bases, with 3 bases of the junction left unmatched. The chain's CDR3 is CATSDSGLAETDTQYF. In DNA form, the CDR3 reads TGTGCCACCAGTGATTCGGGACTAGCGGAAACAGATACGCAGTATTTT.

This chain joins TRBV7-2 and TRBJ2-7, with 7 bases lining up with TRBD1. Germline CDR1 reads SGHTA; CDR2 reads FQGNSA. The CDR3 has 15 residues. The V and J ends lost 2 bases and 0 bases, in that order; junction bases with no gene match: 4. The CDR3 DNA follows: TGTGCCAGCAGCTTATCGGGACAGAGCTCCTACGAGCAGTACTTC. It specifies CASSLSGQSSYEQYF.

The V call is TRBV5-4, the J call TRBJ2-5; possible D gene TRBD1, 6 bases. Germline-derived CDR1 and CDR2 are SGHNT and YYREEE (reference sequence). With 4 bases removed from V and 5 bases from J, the gap between germline ends came to 18 bases. CDR3 length: 15 residues. The CDR3 region is CASSLGAMRGETQYF. In DNA, the CDR3 is TGTGCCAGCAGCCTGGGCGCTATGAGGGGGGAGACCCAGTACTTC.

The genes are TRBV5-5 and TRBJ1-2; no definite D call. This CDR3 has 13 amino acids. Germline V gene data show CDR1 as SGHKS and CDR2 as YYEKEE (reference sequence). V shed 4 bases and J shed 1 base, with 8 bases lying between them. In DNA, the CDR3 is TGTGCCAGCAGCCCGACTGGTAACTATGGCTACACCTTC. It specifies CASSPTGNYGYTF.

This chain links TRBV2 with TRBJ1-4; D is possibly TRBD1 (6 bases). Trimming took off 6 bases at V and 3 bases at J, with 20 bases between the two ends. Looked up from germline, CDR1 is SNHLY and CDR2 is FYNNEI. CDR3 length equals 17 residues. Here the CDR3 reads CASRSTGLGGSNEKLFF. The CDR3 DNA reads TGTGCCAGCAGATCCACAGGTCTCGGGGGCTCTAATGAAAAACTGTTTTTT.

V gene TRBV5-4 combines with J gene TRBJ1-4, with 9 bases matching TRBD1. Germline loops: CDR1 SGHNT, CDR2 YYREEE (reference sequence). There are 15 residues in the CDR3. V shed 4 bases, J shed 5 bases, and the junction held 6 bases outside the gene matches. The CDR3 loop is CASSLRTGENEKLFF. The CDR3 DNA reads as TGTGCCAGCAGCCTCCGGACAGGGGAGAATGAAAAACTGTTTTTT.